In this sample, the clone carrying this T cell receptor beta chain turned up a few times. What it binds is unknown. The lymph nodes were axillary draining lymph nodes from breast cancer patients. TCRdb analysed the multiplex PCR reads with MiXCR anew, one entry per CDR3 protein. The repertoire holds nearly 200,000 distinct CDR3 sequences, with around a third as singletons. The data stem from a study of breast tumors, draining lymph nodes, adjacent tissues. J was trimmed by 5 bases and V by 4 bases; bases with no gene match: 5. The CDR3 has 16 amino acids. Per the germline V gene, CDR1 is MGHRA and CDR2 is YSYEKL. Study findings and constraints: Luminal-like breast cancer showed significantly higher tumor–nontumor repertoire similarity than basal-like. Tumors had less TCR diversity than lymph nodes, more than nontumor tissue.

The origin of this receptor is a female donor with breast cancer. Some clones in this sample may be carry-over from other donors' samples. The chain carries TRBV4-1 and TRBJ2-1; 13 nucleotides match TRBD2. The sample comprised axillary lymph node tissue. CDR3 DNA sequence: TGCGCCAGCAGCCCTCCGGGACTAGCGGGGAACAATGAGCAGTTCTTC. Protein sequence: CASSPPGLAGNNEQFF.